The T cell receptor (beta chain) under discussion was sequenced for a study of blood T cells in healthy people across ages. Study background: When template switching was applied, about one barcoded beta molecule was captured per two T cells.

The CDR3 contains 12 residues. V lost 6 bases and J lost 9, with 15 bases in between. Germline lookup yields CDR1 MNHEY and CDR2 SMNVEV (reference sequence). A second roughly 6 to 11 cycle PCR used barcoded and J-beta primers. Any given sample supplied a minimum of 2.5 million CDR3-containing paired-end reads. TCRdb itself ran the 5' RACE reads through MiXCR, one entry per CDR3 protein. Of 790,000 or so distinct CDR3 sequences in the sample, around 50% were seen once. V usage is TRBV27 and J usage is TRBJ2-7; D uncertain. The sequence derives from a man aged 35 to 55 in good health. Sequenced input: blood. The CDR3 nucleotides read TGTGCCAGCAGCCTCCCCGGAACTCTGCAGTACTTC. As protein: CASSLPGTLQYF.